This entry describes one T cell receptor beta chain. Its antigen is unknown. It was with random hexamers that roughly 0.5 to 1 ug RNA was reverse transcribed. By means of immunoSEQ multiplex PCR, TCR beta CDR3 spanning 54 Vbeta and 13 Jbeta underwent amplification. TCRdb reprocessed the immunoSEQ multiplex PCR reads via MiXCR and lists one record per CDR3 protein. The sample holds 200,000 or so distinct CDR3 sequences, more than 90% seen once. The germline gives CDR1 DFQATT, CDR2 SNEGSKA (reference sequence). V was clipped by 6 bases and J by 12 bases, with 12 bases between them. The CDR3 runs 10 residues. The sample belongs to a study of CD8 T cells in Susac syndrome. Study-wide results and limits: In its TCR sequencing and HLA analysis, the study acknowledged that the number of individuals was relatively small.

The multiple sclerosis controls were treatment-naive patients, and their relapsing-remitting disease was stable or active. TEMRA cells were enriched by FACS, and CD4+ and CD8+ T cells were negatively isolated. The genes are TRBV20-1 and TRBJ2-1; D unresolved. Sequencing was carried out using CD4+ T cells from PBMCs. This sequence was found in a human donor with multiple sclerosis. Written as DNA, the CDR3 is TGCAGTGCCTTGGGCCGGATGCAGTTCTTC. It translates to CSALGRMQFF.